Shown below are 28 T cell receptor beta chains from a single sample sequenced in a study of cytomegalovirus exposure and HLA in healthy donors. This PCR relied on a set of 60 Vbeta primers and 13 Jbeta primers. Sequencing was performed with immunoSEQ multiplex PCR; in TCRdb, only in-frame clones are kept and a portion is missing. Here the sample spans 120,000 or so clones, about 78% being singletons. The sequenced material came from PBMCs. These receptors came from a man aged 25 to 45 in good health and CMV-seronegative.

The V and J genes are TRBV27 and TRBJ1-1, with D maybe TRBD1 (5 bases). V was clipped by 0 bases and J by 4 bases, with 15 bases between them. The CDR3 runs 16 residues. Germline CDR1 and CDR2: MNHEY and SMNVEV (reference sequence). This CDR3 is CASSLSGGKGITEAFF. CDR3 bases: TGTGCCAGCAGTTTATCGGGGGGTAAGGGAATCACTGAAGCTTTCTTT.

V and J are TRBV4-3 and TRBJ2-5; 8 bases map to TRBD1. The germline gives CDR1 LGHNA, CDR2 YSLEER. Trimming removed 1 base from V and 6 bases from J; junction bases left unmatched: 4. CDR3 length: 14 residues. The chain's CDR3 is CASSQAGGGKTQYF. The CDR3 DNA sequence: TGCGCCAGCAGCCAAGCAGGGGGCGGGAAGACCCAGTACTTC.

The chain couples TRBV10-3 to TRBJ1-2; D not certain. V shed 10 bases and J shed 4 bases, with 22 bases lying between them. Germline CDR1 is ENHRY and CDR2 is SYGVKD. This CDR3 is 15 amino acids long. The CDR3 loop reads CASWYSSLTRYGYTF. CDR3 DNA sequence: TGTGCCAGCTGGTACTCATCGTTAACTCGCTATGGCTACACCTTC.

The chain links TRBV2 to TRBJ2-7; tentatively, D is TRBD1 (5 bases). CDR1 and CDR2 (germline): SNHLY, FYNNEI. V was clipped by 6 bases and J by 2 bases, with 11 bases between them. The CDR3 totals 13 residues. The CDR3 sequence: CASSWGQAYEQYF. CDR3 DNA: TGTGCCAGCAGCTGGGGCCAAGCCTACGAGCAGTACTTC.

The chain is built from TRBV7-9 and TRBJ2-7; maybe TRBD1 (6 bases). Germline lookup yields CDR1 SEHNR and CDR2 FQNEAQ (reference sequence). This CDR3 contains 16 residues. V lost 2 bases and J lost 1, with 15 bases in between. CDR3 bases: TGTGCCAGCAGCTTACCGACAGGCCTTCTTTCCTACGAGCAGTACTTC. Amino acids: CASSLPTGLLSYEQYF.

This chain links TRBV29-1 with TRBJ2-3; D remains ambiguous. This CDR3 has 14 residues. Germline CDR1 and CDR2: SQVTM and ANQGSEA. Trimming pared 3 bases from V and 1 base from J, leaving 11 bases between. The CDR3 coding sequence is TGCAGCGTTGACGTAGTGGGCGGCACAGATACGCAGTATTTT. The encoded protein is CSVDVVGGTDTQYF.

V is TRBV4-1 and J is TRBJ1-1; the D is unclear. Germline V CDR1 and CDR2: MGHRA, YSYEKL. V lost 6 bases to trimming and J lost 5 bases, with 13 bases between them. The CDR3 is 13 residues long. The CDR3 DNA reads as TGCGCCAGCAGTCTAGATCACGCGACTGAAGCTTTCTTT. It yields the protein CASSLDHATEAFF.

CDR3 DNA sequence: TGTGCCAGCAGCTTAGTTCGGCTACAGGCTGAAAAACTGTTTTTT. Residues: CASSLVRLQAEKLFF. The chain carries TRBV11-2 and TRBJ1-4; tentative D call: TRBD1 (5 bases). CDR3 length: 15 amino acids. Trimming removed 1 base at V and 7 bases at J, with 13 bases between. In germline, CDR1 is SGHAT, CDR2 FQNNGV.

The CDR3 loop is CAWSVGRGFSYEQYF. The CDR3 coding sequence is TGTGCCTGGAGTGTTGGGCGGGGGTTTTCCTACGAGCAGTACTTC. J is TRBJ2-7 and V is TRBV30; 7 bases map to TRBD2. The germline gives CDR1 GTSNPN, CDR2 SVGIG (reference sequence). V shed 0 bases, J shed 1 base, and the junction held 6 bases outside the gene matches. CDR3 length equals 15 residues.

This clone is a singleton in its sample. The rearrangement uses TRBV5-6 and TRBJ2-5; 7 positions match TRBD1. The trim removed 0 bases at V and 5 bases at J, leaving 10 bases unmatched. CDR3 length: 16 residues. Germline V gene lookup returns CDR1 SGHDT and CDR2 YYEEEE. The CDR3 loop is CASSLASQGVWETQYF. The CDR3 DNA sequence: TGTGCCAGCAGCTTGGCCAGTCAGGGGGTATGGGAGACCCAGTACTTC.

This clone was counted a few times. The V call is TRBV2, the J call TRBJ1-5; 7 bases line up with TRBD1. Unmatched junction bases numbered 6, after V lost 6 bases and J lost 7 bases. Per germline, CDR1 SNHLY and CDR2 FYNNEI. CDR3 size: 13 residues. Here the CDR3 reads CASRGTGDQPQHF. Written as DNA, the CDR3 is TGTGCCAGCAGGGGTACAGGGGACCAGCCCCAGCATTTT.

The chain joins TRBV14 to TRBJ2-7; 7 nucleotides line up with TRBD1. V shed 3 bases and J 1 base; nucleotides not matched to a gene: 6. The CDR3 runs to 15 residues. Germline loops: CDR1 SGHDN, CDR2 FVKESK. DNA for the CDR3: TGTGCCAGCAGCCATATAAAGACAGGGTCCTACGAGCAGTACTTC. This sequence encodes CASSHIKTGSYEQYF.

The genes are TRBV30 and TRBJ1-5; the match to TRBD1 covers 8 bases. The CDR3 extends over 16 amino acids. V was clipped by 2 bases and J by 3 bases; unmatched bases: 9. Germline assignment: CDR1 GTSNPN and CDR2 SVGIG (reference sequence). CDR3 protein: CAWSSSGQGYNQPQHF. The CDR3 DNA is TGTGCCTGGAGTTCCTCCGGACAGGGTTACAATCAGCCCCAGCATTTT.

The chain employs TRBV11-3 and TRBJ2-5; the match to TRBD1 covers 7 bases. This CDR3 has 15 residues. V trimming: 5 bases; J trimming: 2 bases; junction bases outside the gene matches: 8. CDR1 is SGHNT and CDR2 is YENEEA in the germline V gene. CDR3 amino acids: CASSPGTAYQETQYF. As DNA, the CDR3 is TGTGCCAGCAGCCCCGGGACAGCATATCAAGAGACCCAGTACTTC.

The chain combines TRBV7-9 with TRBJ1-2; the D is unclear. Germline assignment: CDR1 SEHNR and CDR2 FQNEAQ (reference sequence). This CDR3 spans 11 amino acids. The ends were cut back, 3 bases at V and 8 bases at J, with 7 bases in the middle. The CDR3 loop is CASSFMEGYTF. CDR3 bases: TGTGCCAGCAGCTTCATGGAGGGCTACACCTTC.

This chain links TRBV13 with TRBJ1-1, with D tentatively TRBD1 (6 bases). The CDR3 spans 15 residues. CDR1 and CDR2 (germline): PRHDT, FYEKMQ (reference sequence). Trimming shortened V by 5 bases and J by 10 bases, and 23 bases separated the two germline ends. The CDR3 reads CASSRQEGFSRGAFF. The CDR3 DNA follows: TGTGCCAGCAGCCGACAGGAAGGCTTCAGTAGAGGAGCTTTCTTT.

The rearrangement uses TRBV30 and TRBJ2-5; 7 positions agree with TRBD2. The junction had 9 bases not matched to a gene; V was cut back by 4 bases and J by 13 bases. CDR1 and CDR2 from the germline V gene are GTSNPN and SVGIG (reference sequence). The CDR3 runs to 11 residues. The CDR3 region is CAWIDPGGGYF. CDR3 nucleotide sequence: TGTGCCTGGATCGATCCGGGGGGAGGGTACTTC.

The sample holds one count of this clone. The chain recombines TRBV7-8 with TRBJ2-7; weak D call: TRBD2 (6 bases). The CDR3 sequence is 13 residues long. Trimming left V 4 bases short and J 6 bases short, with 13 bases between. Per germline, CDR1 SGHVS and CDR2 FQNEAQ. The CDR3 protein is CASSSRAGIEQYF. CDR3 bases: TGTGCCAGCAGCTCCAGGGCGGGGATCGAGCAGTACTTC.

The chain employs TRBV2 and TRBJ1-2, with a tentative D call TRBD1 (6 bases). The CDR3 totals 14 residues. CDR1 SNHLY and CDR2 FYNNEI come from the germline V gene. With 7 bases removed from V and 6 bases from J, the gap between germline ends came to 18 bases. CDR3 coding DNA: TGTGCCAGCACCATACTTCGGACAGAACATGGCTACACCTTC. This gives the protein CASTILRTEHGYTF. The full variable domain, rest sourced from reference TRBV2 and TRBJ1-2, is EPEVTQTPSHQVTQMGQEVILRCVPISNHLYFYWYRQILGQKVEFLVSFYNNEISEKSEIFDDQFSVERPDGSNFTLKIRSTKLEDSAMYFCASTILRTEHGYTFGSGTRLTVV.

The V call is TRBV5-1, the J call TRBJ1-1; a possible D gene is TRBD1 (5 bases). Between the trimmed V and J ends, which lost 4 bases and 0 bases, there was a span of 13 bases. Germline CDR1 and CDR2: SGHRS and YFSETQ. The CDR3 extends over 15 amino acids. CDR3 in DNA: TGCGCCAGCAGCACCCTGGACACTATGAACACTGAAGCTTTCTTT. It yields the protein CASSTLDTMNTEAFF.

This clone was seen a handful of times. This rearrangement joins TRBV7-2 to TRBJ2-2; 8 bases line up with TRBD1. This CDR3 region has 15 residues. The germline V gene has CDR1 SGHTA and CDR2 FQGNSA. Trimming at V came to 5 bases and at J to 5 bases, leaving 7 bases not matched to a gene. CDR3 in amino acids: CASSKWTGQTGELFF. Written as DNA, the CDR3 is TGTGCCAGCAGCAAATGGACAGGGCAAACCGGGGAGCTGTTTTTT.

The J gene is TRBJ1-4, the V gene TRBV10-3, with 7 bases that match TRBD1. The CDR3 covers 15 residues. The ends lost 2 bases at V and 5 bases at J; junction bases unmatched: 5. Germline V lookup: CDR1 ENHRY, CDR2 SYGVKD. The CDR3 loop is CAISEPTGTNEKLFF. The CDR3 bases are TGTGCCATCAGTGAGCCGACAGGGACGAATGAAAAACTGTTTTTT.

This chain connects TRBV11-3 to TRBJ2-5, with 11 positions matching TRBD2. The CDR3 is made up of 14 amino acids. Trimming took 6 bases from V and 6 from J; bases not matched to a gene: 6. CDR1 and CDR2 from the germline V gene are SGHNT and YENEEA. CDR3 coding DNA: TGTGCCAGCAGTCTTACTAGCGGGGGACAGACCCAGTACTTC. Its protein product is CASSLTSGGQTQYF. Full variable domain (missing parts from reference TRBV11-3 and TRBJ2-5): EAGVVQSPRYKIIEKKQPVAFWCNPISGHNTLYWYLQNLGQGPELLIRYENEEAVDDSQLPKDRFSAERLKGVDSTLKIQPAELGDSAVYLCASSLTSGGQTQYFGPGTRLLVL.

V is TRBV10-3 and J is TRBJ1-2; TRBD1 is a possible D gene (5 bases). Germline V gives CDR1 ENHRY, CDR2 SYGVKD. The CDR3 loop spans 13 amino acids. The V gene lost 0 bases and the J gene lost 5 bases, with 7 bases spanning the gap. The CDR3 bases are TGTGCCATCAGTGAGTCGGCAGGGTATGGCTACACCTTC. Its translation: CAISESAGYGYTF.

The V gene is TRBV4-1, the J gene TRBJ2-2; D might be TRBD1 (6 bases). V was shortened by 1 base and J by 4 bases, with 10 bases between the two germline ends. Germline-derived CDR1 and CDR2 are MGHRA and YSYEKL. This CDR3 spans 15 amino acids. CDR3 in DNA: TGCGCCAGCAGCCAAGTACAGGGAGCCACCGGGGAGCTGTTTTTT. Protein product: CASSQVQGATGELFF.

CDR3 coding DNA: TGTGCCAGCAGCGGACGAGGGGTAGCGGGACAAGAGACCCAGTACTTC. This codes for CASSGRGVAGQETQYF. The gene calls are TRBV9 and TRBJ2-5; 8 bases are a match to TRBD2. Per germline, CDR1 SGDLS and CDR2 YYNGEE. This CDR3 has 16 amino acids. Trimming at V came to 3 bases and at J to 2 bases, leaving 9 bases not matched to a gene. Full variable domain (missing parts from reference TRBV9 and TRBJ2-5): DSGVTQTPKHLITATGQRVTLRCSPRSGDLSVYWYQQSLDQGLQFLIQYYNGEERAKGNILERFSAQQFPDLHSELNLSSLELGDSALYFCASSGRGVAGQETQYFGPGTRLLVL.

The chain is built from TRBV2 and TRBJ1-2, with 7 bases matching TRBD1. The CDR3 is made up of 12 amino acids. Germline CDR1 and CDR2: SNHLY and FYNNEI. V was pared by 6 bases and J by 5 bases, with 3 bases of the junction left unmatched. DNA of the CDR3: TGTGCCAGCAGGGAGGGACAGTATGGCTACACCTTC. Protein sequence: CASREGQYGYTF.

The V gene is TRBV2, the J gene TRBJ1-5; D possibly corresponds to TRBD1 (5 bases). Deletions cut 9 bases from V and 6 bases from J, with 15 bases between. Germline loops: CDR1 SNHLY, CDR2 FYNNEI. The CDR3 is 13 amino acids. CDR3: CASRGGGPQPQHF. CDR3 DNA: TGTGCCAGTAGGGGAGGAGGGCCTCAGCCCCAGCATTTT.